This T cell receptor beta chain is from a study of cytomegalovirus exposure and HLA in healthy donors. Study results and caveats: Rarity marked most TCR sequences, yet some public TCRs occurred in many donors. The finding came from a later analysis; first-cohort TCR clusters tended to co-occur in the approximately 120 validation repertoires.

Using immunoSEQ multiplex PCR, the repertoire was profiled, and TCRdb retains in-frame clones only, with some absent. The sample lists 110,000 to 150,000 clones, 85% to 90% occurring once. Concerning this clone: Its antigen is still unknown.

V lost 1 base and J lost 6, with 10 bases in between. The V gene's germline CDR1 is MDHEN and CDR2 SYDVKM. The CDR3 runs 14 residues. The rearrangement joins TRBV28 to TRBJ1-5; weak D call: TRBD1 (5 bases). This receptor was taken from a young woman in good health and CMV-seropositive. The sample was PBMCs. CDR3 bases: TGTGCCAGCAGTTTATTTGGAGGGACTCAGCCCCAGCATTTT. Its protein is CASSLFGGTQPQHF.